Given below is one TCR beta chain in context. The antigen remains undetermined. This entry belongs to a study of T cell clones after liver transplantation. Generated by immunoSEQ multiplex PCR, the TCRdb table keeps only in-frame clones and is missing some. The data contain about 5,600 clones, approximately 29% of them singletons. Sequencing of dividing CFSE-low cells from the MLR defined alloreactive TCRbeta sequences. Germline V lookup: CDR1 SGHDN, CDR2 FVKESK. The trim removed 4 bases at V and 4 bases at J, leaving 8 bases unmatched. The CDR3 runs 15 residues. Sequencing was done on a sample of CD4+ T cells from cultured PBMCs. This TCR was sampled from a human patient who received a liver transplant. Some T cells may be supplied by the graft donor. V is TRBV14 and J is TRBJ2-7, with TRBD2 identical over 9 bases. DNA of the CDR3: TGTGCCAGCAGCCTAATCCCGAGCGGGAGGTACGAGCAGTACTTC. Translation gives CASSLIPSGRYEQYF. Using reference TRBV14 and TRBJ2-7 for the parts outside the CDR3, the full variable domain is EAGVTQFPSHSVIEKGQTVTLRCDPISGHDNLYWYRRVMGKEIKFLLHFVKESKQDESGMPNNRFLAERTGGTYSTLKVQPAELEDSGVYFCASSLIPSGRYEQYFGPGTRLTVT.